The entry below describes one TCR beta chain. Primers for the PCR totalled 60 Vbeta and 13 Jbeta. The assay was immunoSEQ multiplex PCR, and TCRdb's table has in-frame clones only and misses some. The repertoire holds more than 90,000 clones, with approximately 72% as singletons. Germline V gives CDR1 SGHRS, CDR2 YFSETQ. This CDR3 is built from 16 residues. The trim removed 0 bases at V and 3 bases at J, leaving 9 bases unmatched. The sample comes from a study of cytomegalovirus exposure and HLA in healthy donors. Study context: Unique TCRs numbering around 85 million, obtained from HLA-typed donors, made up an early data release.

Healthy people donating bone marrow made up the donors. This clonotype was obtained from a woman in her thirties or forties in good health and CMV-seronegative. Sequenced: PBMCs. This rearrangement joins TRBV5-1 to TRBJ2-7; 7 positions agree with TRBD2. The CDR3 loop reads CASSLALRRERYEQYF. The CDR3 DNA sequence: TGCGCCAGCAGCTTGGCCCTACGGCGGGAGCGCTACGAGCAGTACTTC. Full variable domain (outside the CDR3, taken from reference TRBV5-1 and TRBJ2-7): KAGVTQTPRYLIKTRGQQVTLSCSPISGHRSVSWYQQTPGQGLQFLFEYFSETQRNKGNFPGRFSGRQFSNSRSEMNVSTLELGDSALYLCASSLALRRERYEQYFGPGTRLTVT.